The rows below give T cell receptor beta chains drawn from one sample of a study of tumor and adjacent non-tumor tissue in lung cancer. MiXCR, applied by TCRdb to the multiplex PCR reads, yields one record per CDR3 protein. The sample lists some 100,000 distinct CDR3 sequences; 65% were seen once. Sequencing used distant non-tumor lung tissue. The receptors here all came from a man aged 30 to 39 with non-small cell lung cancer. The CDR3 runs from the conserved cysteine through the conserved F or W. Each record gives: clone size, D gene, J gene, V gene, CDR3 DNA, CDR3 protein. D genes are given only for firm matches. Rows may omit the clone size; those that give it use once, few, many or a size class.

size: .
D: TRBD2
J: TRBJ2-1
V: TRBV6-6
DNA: TGTGCCAGCAGTTCCGGGACTAGCGGAGCAAGCTTCTACAATGAGCAGTTCTTC
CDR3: CASSSGTSGASFYNEQFF

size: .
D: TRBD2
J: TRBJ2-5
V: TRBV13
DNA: TGTGCCAGCAGCCTCCGGAGGTGGGAGGGCCCGGAGGCCCAGTACTTC
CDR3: CASSLRRWEGPEAQYF

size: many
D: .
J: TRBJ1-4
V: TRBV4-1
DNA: TGCGCCAGCAGGTTCGGTGGAACTAATGAAAAACTGTTTTTT
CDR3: CASRFGGTNEKLFF

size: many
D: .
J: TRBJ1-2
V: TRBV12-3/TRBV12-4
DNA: TGTGCCAGCAGTTTAGGCCAGATCTATGGCTACACCTTC
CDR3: CASSLGQIYGYTF

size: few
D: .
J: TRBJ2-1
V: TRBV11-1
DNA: TGTGTCAGCGCCCTCGGTGGAGCAGGGGAGTCCTACAATGAGCAGTTCTTC
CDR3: CVSALGGAGESYNEQFF

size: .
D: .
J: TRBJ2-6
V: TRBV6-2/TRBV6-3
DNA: TGTGCCAGCAGGCTCCTGACAGGCTACTCTGGGGCCAACGTCCTGGCCTTC
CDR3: CASRLLTGYSGANVLAF

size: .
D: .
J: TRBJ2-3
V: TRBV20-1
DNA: TGCAGTGCTATCCGGGAACAAACCAATACGCAGTATTTT
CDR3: CSAIREQTNTQYF

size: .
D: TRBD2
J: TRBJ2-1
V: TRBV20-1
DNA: TGCAGTACCCTGACCGGGACTAGCGCTCTCCATGGGCAGTTCTTC
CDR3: CSTLTGTSALHGQFF

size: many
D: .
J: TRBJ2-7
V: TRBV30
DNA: TGTGCCTGGACTTCGGGGGCTTACGAGCAGTACTTC
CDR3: CAWTSGAYEQYF

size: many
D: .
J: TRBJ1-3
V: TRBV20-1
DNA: TGCAGTGCTAGAGAGGGGAGCGGAAACACCATATATTTT
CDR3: CSAREGSGNTIYF

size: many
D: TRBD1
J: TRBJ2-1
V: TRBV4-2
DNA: TGTGCCAGCAGCCAAGCGACAGGGAGCTCCTACAATGAGCAGTTCTTC
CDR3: CASSQATGSSYNEQFF

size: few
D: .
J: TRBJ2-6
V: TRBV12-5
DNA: TGTGCTAGTGGTTTGGTAAGGGCATACTCTGGGGCCAACGACCTGACTTTC
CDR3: CASGLVRAYSGANDLTF

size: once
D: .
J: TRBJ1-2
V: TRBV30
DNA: TGTGCCTGGAGTGTCGCGAATTATGGCTACACCTTC
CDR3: CAWSVANYGYTF

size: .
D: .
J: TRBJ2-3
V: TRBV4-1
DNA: TGCGCCACCAGCCAAGAGCCCAAAGAAGGTCAGCCCCAGTATTTT
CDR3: CATSQEPKEGQPQYF

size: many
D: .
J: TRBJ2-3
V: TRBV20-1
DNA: TGCAGTGCTAGTTACGGCAGCACAGATACGCAGTATTTT
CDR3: CSASYGSTDTQYF

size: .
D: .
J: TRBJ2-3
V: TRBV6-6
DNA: TGTGTCAGCAGTGAGGCAGATGCGCAGTATTTT
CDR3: CVSSEADAQYF

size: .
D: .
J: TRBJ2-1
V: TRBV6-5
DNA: TGTGCCAGTCAATCCTACAATGAGCCGTTCTTC
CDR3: CASQSYNEPFF

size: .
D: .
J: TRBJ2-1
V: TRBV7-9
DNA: TGTGCCAGCAGCTTGCCTGGGAAACGACACGAGCAGTTCTTC
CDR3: CASSLPGKRHEQFF

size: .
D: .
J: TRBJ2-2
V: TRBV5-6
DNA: TGTGCCAACACCCAGGGTGGAACCGGGGAGCTGCTTTTT
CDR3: CANTQGGTGELLF

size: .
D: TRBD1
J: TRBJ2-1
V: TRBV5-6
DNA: TGTGCCAGCAGCAAAGACAGGGGGCCAGGTCATGAGCAGTTCTTC
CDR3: CASSKDRGPGHEQFF

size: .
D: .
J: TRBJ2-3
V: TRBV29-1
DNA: TGCAGCGTTGAGAAGTTTCCTAGCACAGATACGCAGTATTTC
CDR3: CSVEKFPSTDTQYF

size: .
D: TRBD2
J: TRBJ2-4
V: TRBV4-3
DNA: TGCACCAGCAGCCAAGATCGGGATAGCGGGGTTAAAAACATTCAGTACTTC
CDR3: CTSSQDRDSGVKNIQYF

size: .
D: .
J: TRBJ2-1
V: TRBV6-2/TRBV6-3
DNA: TGTGTCAGCACTTACCTGGGACGGAAGGGGCAGTTCTTC
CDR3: CVSTYLGRKGQFF